This entry describes one T cell receptor beta chain. At one of its ends the junction is not consistent with the germline gene, which may arise from a read error. The data belong to a study of T cells in Graves' hyperthyroidism and ophthalmopathy. RNA transcripts gave rise to amplified TCR beta CDR3 regions. The TCR CDR3 first-round RT-PCR relied on the HTBI primer set. TCRdb re-analysed the multiplex PCR reads in MiXCR, keeping a single row per CDR3 protein. The table includes roughly 740,000 distinct CDR3 sequences, over 15% detected once. Patients were aged 18 to 65, had disease duration under 2 months, and had newly diagnosed hyperthyroidism. CDR3 length: 13 residues.

This TCR derives from a man aged 18 to 30 with Graves' hyperthyroidism. The specimen was blood. The chain joins TRBV12-3 or TRBV12-4 to TRBJ2-5; no definite D call. The CDR3 sequence is CASSFLVLEIQYF. As DNA, the CDR3 is TGTGCCAGCAGTTTCTTGGTATTGGAGATCCAGTACTTC.